This entry lists 31 T cell receptor beta chains sequenced from one sample in a study of blood T cell repertoires in COVID-19. Data came from immunoSEQ multiplex PCR; TCRdb stores just in-frame clones and leaves some out. The sample lists more than 85,000 clones; about 81% were seen once. Sequencing was carried out using peripheral blood. These receptors all stem from an older man with acute or convalescent COVID-19.

The gene calls are TRBV18 and TRBJ2-3, with a possible D match to TRBD2 (6 bases). Germline-derived CDR1 and CDR2 are KGHSH and LQKENI. V lost 1 base and J lost 6, with 11 bases in between. This CDR3 is 14 amino acids long. CDR3 in amino acids: CASSPLGGRDTQYF. The DNA for the CDR3 is TGTGCCAGCTCACCACTTGGAGGGCGGGATACGCAGTATTTT.

V is TRBV9 and J is TRBJ2-5, with D tentatively TRBD2 (7 bases). The germline V gene has CDR1 SGDLS and CDR2 YYNGEE. This CDR3 spans 15 amino acids. V was cut by 0 bases and J by 1 base, with 10 bases left in between. The chain's CDR3 is CASSVGGGPQETQYF. The CDR3 coding sequence is TGTGCCAGCAGCGTAGGCGGGGGCCCCCAAGAGACCCAGTACTTC.

This chain connects TRBV30 to TRBJ1-3, with D perhaps TRBD1 (5 bases). There are 15 residues in the CDR3. CDR1 and CDR2 from the germline V gene are GTSNPN and SVGIG (reference sequence). V was pared by 4 bases and J by 0 bases, with 13 bases between. CDR3 protein: CAWKNTGPSGNTIYF. The CDR3 DNA reads as TGTGCCTGGAAGAATACAGGTCCCTCTGGAAACACCATATATTTT. Drawing the rest from reference TRBV30 and TRBJ1-3, the complete variable domain is SQTIHQWPATLVQPVGSPLSLECTVEGTSNPNLYWYRQAAGRGLQLLFYSVGIGQISSEVPQNLSASRPQDRQFILSSKKLLLSDSGFYLCAWKNTGPSGNTIYFGEGSWLTVV.

V is TRBV19 and J is TRBJ1-1; D may be TRBD1 (6 bases). Per the germline V gene, CDR1 is LNHDA and CDR2 is SQIVND (reference sequence). Deletions cut 8 bases from V and 7 bases from J, with 14 bases between. The CDR3 spans 12 residues. The CDR3 nucleotides read TGTGCCAGTGGGGCCAGGGGACGTGAAGCTTTCTTT. Translating gives CASGARGREAFF.

The chain couples TRBV9 to TRBJ2-5, with D possibly matching TRBD2 (6 bases). This CDR3 region has 15 residues. Trimming shortened V by 0 bases and J by 5 bases, and 14 bases separated the two germline ends. CDR1 SGDLS and CDR2 YYNGEE come from the germline V gene. CDR3 sequence: CASSVADGSGETQYF. In nucleotides, the CDR3 is TGTGCCAGCAGCGTAGCTGACGGGAGCGGCGAGACCCAGTACTTC.

This rearrangement joins TRBV2 to TRBJ1-5, with TRBD1 as a possible D gene (6 bases). The CDR3 totals 14 residues. Trimming removed 7 bases from V and 11 bases from J, with 21 bases in between. Germline CDR1 is SNHLY and CDR2 is FYNNEI. CDR3: CASKAGTPFGAQHF. CDR3 bases: TGTGCCAGCAAAGCCGGGACACCCTTTGGCGCCCAGCATTTT.

The V gene is TRBV28, the J gene TRBJ1-6; a possible D gene is TRBD1 (5 bases). Germline-derived CDR1 and CDR2 are MDHEN and SYDVKM. The CDR3 has 14 amino acids. V was clipped by 1 base and J by 11 bases, with 12 bases between them. CDR3 DNA: TGTGCCAGCAGTTTATTACAGGCCAGGCCACCCCTCCACTTT. Residues: CASSLLQARPPLHF.

The CDR3 nucleotides read TGTGCCAGCAGTGAAAAGCTGCAGGGGATGAACACTGCGGGCACTGAAGCTTTCTTT. Amino acids: CASSEKLQGMNTAGTEAFF. The chain carries TRBV6-1 and TRBJ1-1; D is possibly TRBD1 (6 bases). The V end lost 2 bases, the J end lost 4 bases, and 26 bases lay between the germline ends. The CDR3 consists of 19 residues. CDR1 MNHNS and CDR2 SASEGT come from the germline V gene.

Written as DNA, the CDR3 is TGTGCCAGCAGCCCAAACTTCAGGACTAGCGGGAGAAATGAGCAGTTCTTC. Amino acids: CASSPNFRTSGRNEQFF. The chain combines TRBV4-2 with TRBJ2-1; TRBD2 matches 13 bases. The V and J ends lost 4 bases and 7 bases, in that order; junction bases with no gene match: 10. Looked up from germline, CDR1 is LGHNA and CDR2 is YNFKEQ. The CDR3 has 17 residues.

V gene TRBV27 combines with J gene TRBJ1-1; D uncertain. There are 14 residues in the CDR3. Trimming took 2 bases from V and 4 from J, leaving 11 bases between them. CDR1 MNHEY and CDR2 SMNVEV come from the germline V gene (reference sequence). This CDR3 is CASSLNRRSTEAFF. The CDR3 DNA sequence: TGTGCCAGCAGTTTAAACCGGAGGAGCACTGAAGCTTTCTTT.

V is TRBV19 and J is TRBJ1-3, with D tentatively TRBD1 (5 bases). The CDR3 covers 17 residues. V was cut by 6 bases and J by 5 bases, with 23 bases left in between. Germline lookup yields CDR1 LNHDA and CDR2 SQIVND (reference sequence). The CDR3 DNA reads TGTGCCAGTAGCACTAAAGGGACCCCAGGAGGGCGAAACACCATATATTTT. As protein: CASSTKGTPGGRNTIYF.

V and J are TRBV27 and TRBJ2-3; 9 bases line up with TRBD2. The V and J ends lost 1 base and 1 base, in that order; junction bases with no gene match: 0. Germline V lookup: CDR1 MNHEY, CDR2 SMNVEV (reference sequence). The CDR3 is 15 residues long. CDR3 residues: CASSLLAGGTDTQYF. DNA for the CDR3: TGTGCCAGCAGTTTATTAGCGGGGGGCACAGATACGCAGTATTTT.

V gene TRBV5-6 combines with J gene TRBJ2-5; D remains unclear. Germline V CDR1 and CDR2: SGHDT, YYEEEE. This CDR3 contains 13 residues. Trimming cost V 4 bases and J 3 bases, with 10 bases left between them. Here the CDR3 reads CASSHSTEETQYF. As DNA, the CDR3 is TGTGCCAGCAGCCACTCAACGGAAGAGACCCAGTACTTC.

Many counts were recorded for this clone. The chain links TRBV7-8 to TRBJ1-6; TRBD1 matches 8 bases. V was pared by 3 bases and J by 6 bases, with 10 bases of the junction left unmatched. Per germline, CDR1 SGHVS and CDR2 FQNEAQ. The CDR3 is made up of 17 amino acids. CDR3 in amino acids: CASSFSRTGSFNSPLHF. The CDR3 nucleotides are TGTGCCAGCAGCTTTAGTAGGACAGGGTCATTTAATTCACCCCTCCACTTT.

The chain combines TRBV9 with TRBJ1-6; 8 positions match TRBD1. Germline-derived CDR1 and CDR2 are SGDLS and YYNGEE. Losses at the gene ends were 4 bases for V and 2 bases for J; bases not matched to a gene: 2. This CDR3 is 15 amino acids long. This chain's CDR3 is CASSPTGAYNSPLHF. The DNA for the CDR3 is TGTGCCAGCAGCCCGACAGGGGCCTATAATTCACCCCTCCACTTT.

The chain employs TRBV5-1 and TRBJ2-3; 8 bases agree with TRBD2. Losses at the gene ends were 0 bases for V and 0 bases for J; bases not matched to a gene: 3. Germline assignment: CDR1 SGHRS and CDR2 YFSETQ. The CDR3 runs to 16 residues. The CDR3 DNA follows: TGCGCCAGCAGCTTGGAGCAGCGGGGGAGCACAGATACGCAGTATTTT. Protein: CASSLEQRGSTDTQYF.

V is TRBV10-1 and J is TRBJ2-7; TRBD2 might be the D (5 bases). The CDR3 loop spans 13 amino acids. From germline, CDR1 is WNHNN and CDR2 SYGVQD (reference sequence). The germline V and J ends were trimmed by 4 bases and 3 bases, with 10 bases remaining between them. The CDR3, as DNA: TGCGCCAGCAGTGCACCGGGGTACTACGAGCAGTACTTC. It translates to CASSAPGYYEQYF.

The J gene is TRBJ1-1, the V gene TRBV12-3 or TRBV12-4; 9 positions agree with TRBD1. The ends lost 0 bases at V and 8 bases at J; junction bases unmatched: 1. This CDR3 has 13 amino acids. This chain's CDR3 is CASSLAGTGEAFF. DNA for the CDR3: TGTGCCAGCAGTTTAGCGGGGACAGGGGAAGCTTTCTTT.

The J gene is TRBJ2-2, the V gene TRBV9; the D gene is possibly TRBD2 (5 bases). Trimming took 2 bases from V and 0 from J, leaving 5 bases between them. Germline V gene sequence: CDR1 SGDLS, CDR2 YYNGEE. This CDR3 is built from 14 residues. CDR3 sequence (DNA): TGTGCCAGCAGCGTGACTACGAACACCGGGGAGCTGTTTTTT. The encoded protein is CASSVTTNTGELFF.

This clone was recorded only once. J is TRBJ1-5 and V is TRBV19; TRBD1 agrees at 8 bases. The CDR3 covers 15 residues. With 5 bases clipped from V and 5 bases from J, the junction kept 8 bases outside the gene matches. From germline, CDR1 is LNHDA and CDR2 SQIVND (reference sequence). CDR3 loop: CASSARTGTHQPQHF. In DNA form, the CDR3 reads TGTGCCAGTAGTGCACGGACAGGGACCCATCAGCCCCAGCATTTT.

The CDR3 bases are TGTGCCAGCAGCTTAGCTGGCAGTTTAGCAGCGAACACCGGGGAGCTGTTTTTT. Translated, it gives CASSLAGSLAANTGELFF. The chain links TRBV11-3 to TRBJ2-2; D is ambiguous. Trimming took 1 base from V and 0 from J, leaving 15 bases between them. Per germline, CDR1 SGHNT and CDR2 YENEEA. The CDR3 extends over 18 amino acids.

J is TRBJ1-6 and V is TRBV3-1 (or the pseudogene TRBV3-2); D perhaps matches TRBD1 (5 bases). The CDR3 totals 15 residues. V was clipped by 6 bases and J by 7 bases, with 16 bases between them. Germline values: CDR1 LGHDT, CDR2 YNNKEL (reference sequence). CDR3 in amino acids: CASRVKGSANSPLHF. The CDR3 DNA reads TGTGCCAGCAGGGTAAAGGGGTCGGCCAATTCACCCCTCCACTTT.

This rearrangement joins TRBV7-2 to TRBJ1-2; 8 bases are shared with TRBD1. The CDR3 is made up of 16 amino acids. With 4 bases clipped from V and 3 bases from J, the junction kept 10 bases outside the gene matches. CDR1 and CDR2 (germline): SGHTA, FQGNSA. The CDR3 reads CASSSFGRGQDYGYTF. In DNA, the CDR3 is TGTGCCAGCAGCTCTTTCGGCAGGGGGCAGGACTATGGCTACACCTTC.

The V gene is TRBV5-1, the J gene TRBJ2-3; D is perhaps TRBD1 (5 bases). Germline V gene lookup returns CDR1 SGHRS and CDR2 YFSETQ. Trimming took off 4 bases at V and 0 bases at J, with 18 bases between the two ends. This CDR3 is 17 amino acids long. CDR3 coding DNA: TGCGCCAGCAGCCCCCGGATGACAGCCACTAGCACAGATACGCAGTATTTT. Encoded protein: CASSPRMTATSTDTQYF.

V gene TRBV6-5 combines with J gene TRBJ1-6, with TRBD1 matching over 8 bases. Germline CDR1 is MNHEY and CDR2 is SVGAGI. The CDR3 length is 14 residues. The ends lost 7 bases at V and 7 bases at J; junction bases unmatched: 6. This CDR3 reads CASTATGDNSPLHF. DNA of the CDR3: TGTGCCAGCACCGCGACAGGGGACAATTCACCCCTCCACTTT.

The rearrangement links TRBV10-1 to TRBJ1-1; D unclear. The CDR3 sequence is 14 residues long. From germline, CDR1 is WNHNN and CDR2 SYGVQD (reference sequence). With 4 bases removed from V and 5 bases from J, the gap between germline ends came to 14 bases. Written as DNA, the CDR3 is TGCGCCAGCAGTGGAGGAACGGGGAGAACTGAAGCTTTCTTT. Translating it yields CASSGGTGRTEAFF.

The V call is TRBV28, the J call TRBJ2-7; 7 bases align to TRBD1. Germline values: CDR1 MDHEN, CDR2 SYDVKM. This CDR3 has 12 residues. V was clipped by 6 bases and J by 4 bases; unmatched bases: 3. The CDR3: CASSVQGYEQYF. The DNA for the CDR3 is TGTGCCAGCAGCGTACAGGGGTACGAGCAGTACTTC.

The rearrangement joins TRBV18 to TRBJ1-5; TRBD1 aligns across 8 bases. Germline loops: CDR1 KGHSH, CDR2 LQKENI. The CDR3 runs to 17 residues. V lost 2 bases to trimming and J lost 3 bases; unmatched junction nucleotides: 9. The CDR3 reads CASSPKMTGVPNQPQHF. Written as DNA, the CDR3 is TGTGCCAGCTCACCAAAAATGACAGGGGTCCCCAATCAGCCCCAGCATTTT.

V is TRBV5-8 and J is TRBJ1-5; tentatively, D is TRBD1 (5 bases). V shed 1 base and J shed 4 bases, with 9 bases lying between them. Germline CDR1 reads SGHTS; CDR2 reads YDEGEE. The CDR3 totals 14 residues. DNA for the CDR3: TGTGCCAGCAGCTTGTCGCCAGGGAATCAGCCCCAGCATTTT. It codes for CASSLSPGNQPQHF.

V usage is TRBV6-2 or TRBV6-3 and J usage is TRBJ2-7, with 8 nucleotides matching TRBD2. Germline-derived CDR1 and CDR2 are MNHEY and SVGEGT. The CDR3 spans 17 residues. V trimming: 2 bases; J trimming: 3 bases; junction bases outside the gene matches: 12. Here the CDR3 reads CASSYGPTSGLNYEQYF. As DNA, the CDR3 is TGTGCCAGCAGTTACGGTCCAACTAGCGGATTAAACTACGAGCAGTACTTC.

The chain employs TRBV27 and TRBJ1-1, with 8 positions matching TRBD1. With V trimmed by 2 bases and J by 4 bases, 3 bases remained unmatched. CDR1 MNHEY and CDR2 SMNVEV come from the germline V gene (reference sequence). The CDR3 sequence is 14 residues long. CDR3 nucleotide sequence: TGTGCCAGCAGTTTAAGGACAGGGACCACTGAAGCTTTCTTT. It encodes CASSLRTGTTEAFF.